The T cell receptor (beta chain) under discussion was sequenced for a study of blood T cell repertoires in COVID-19. CDR1 and CDR2 (germline): LNHNV, YYDKDF (reference sequence). The V and J ends lost 4 bases and 4 bases, in that order; junction bases with no gene match: 8. This CDR3 has 15 amino acids. The data were produced by immunoSEQ multiplex PCR, yet TCRdb's version contains in-frame clones alone and is incomplete. Among roughly 370,000 clones, more than 75% were seen once, and the ten largest hold approximately 10%. The sequenced sample consisted of PBMCs or T cells enriched from blood (not recorded which). This chain uses TRBV15 with TRBJ2-7; 9 nucleotides align to TRBD1. This clonotype originated in a woman aged 50 to 60 who had recovered from COVID-19. The CDR3 protein is CATSNSRDRVYEQYF. For the CDR3, the DNA is TGTGCCACCAGCAACAGCCGGGACAGGGTGTACGAGCAGTACTTC.